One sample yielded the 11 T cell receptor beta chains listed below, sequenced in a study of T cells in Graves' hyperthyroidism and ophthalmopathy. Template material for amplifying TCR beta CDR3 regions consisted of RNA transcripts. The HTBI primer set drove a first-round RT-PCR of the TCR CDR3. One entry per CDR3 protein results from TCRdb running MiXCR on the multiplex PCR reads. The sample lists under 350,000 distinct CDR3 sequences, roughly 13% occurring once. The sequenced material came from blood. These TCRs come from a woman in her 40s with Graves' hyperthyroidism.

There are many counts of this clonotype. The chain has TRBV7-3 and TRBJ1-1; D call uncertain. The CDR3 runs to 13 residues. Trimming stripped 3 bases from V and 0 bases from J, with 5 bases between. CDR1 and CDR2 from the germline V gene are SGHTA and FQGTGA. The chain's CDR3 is CASSLTMNTEAFF. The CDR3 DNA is TGTGCCAGCAGCTTGACAATGAACACTGAAGCTTTCTTT.

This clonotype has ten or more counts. The CDR3: CANGLAGSYEQYF. As DNA, the CDR3 is TGTGCCAATGGACTAGCGGGCTCCTACGAGCAGTACTTC. The chain links TRBV6-1 to TRBJ2-7, with TRBD2 matching over 11 bases. The CDR3 contains 13 residues. The V gene end was trimmed by 10 bases and the J gene end by 0 bases; junction bases not matched to a gene: 2. Germline CDR1 is MNHNS and CDR2 is SASEGT.

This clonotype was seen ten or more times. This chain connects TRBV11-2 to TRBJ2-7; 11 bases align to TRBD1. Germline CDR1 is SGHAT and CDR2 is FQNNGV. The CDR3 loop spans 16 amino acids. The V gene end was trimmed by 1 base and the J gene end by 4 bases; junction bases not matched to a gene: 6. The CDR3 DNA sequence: TGTGCCAGCAGCTTAGTTGCAGGACAGGGGGCTTACGAGCAGTACTTC. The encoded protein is CASSLVAGQGAYEQYF. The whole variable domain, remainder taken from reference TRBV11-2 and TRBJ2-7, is EAGVAQSPRYKIIEKRQSVAFWCNPISGHATLYWYQQILGQGPKLLIQFQNNGVVDDSQLPKDRFSAERLKGVDSTLKIQPAKLEDSAVYLCASSLVAGQGAYEQYFGPGTRLTVT.

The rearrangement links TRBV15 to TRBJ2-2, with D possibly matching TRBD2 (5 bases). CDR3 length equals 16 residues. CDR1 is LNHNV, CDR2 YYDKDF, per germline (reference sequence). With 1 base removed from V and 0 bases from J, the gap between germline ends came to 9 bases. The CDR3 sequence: CATSRVPGANTGELFF. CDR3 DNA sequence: TGTGCCACCAGCAGAGTACCCGGGGCGAACACCGGGGAGCTGTTTTTT.

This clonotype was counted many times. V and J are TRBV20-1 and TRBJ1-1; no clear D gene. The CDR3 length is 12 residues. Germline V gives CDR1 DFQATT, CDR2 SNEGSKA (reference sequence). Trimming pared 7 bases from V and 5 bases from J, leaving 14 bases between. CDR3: CSVLRSGTEAFF. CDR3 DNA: TGCAGTGTCCTCAGGAGTGGGACTGAAGCTTTCTTT.

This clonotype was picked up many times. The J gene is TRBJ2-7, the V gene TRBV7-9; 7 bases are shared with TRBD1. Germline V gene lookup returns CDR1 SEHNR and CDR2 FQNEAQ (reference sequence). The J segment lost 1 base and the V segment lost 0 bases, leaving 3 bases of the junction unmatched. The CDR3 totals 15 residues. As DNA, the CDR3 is TGTGCCAGCAGCTTAGCCGGGACAGCTTCCTACGAGCAGTACTTC. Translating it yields CASSLAGTASYEQYF.

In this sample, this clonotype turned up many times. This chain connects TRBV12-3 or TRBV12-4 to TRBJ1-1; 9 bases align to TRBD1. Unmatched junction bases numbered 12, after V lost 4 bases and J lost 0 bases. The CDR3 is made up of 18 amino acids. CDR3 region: CASSSSPSRTGVNTEAFF. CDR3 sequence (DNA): TGTGCCAGCAGTTCTAGCCCATCGAGGACAGGGGTGAACACTGAAGCTTTCTTT.

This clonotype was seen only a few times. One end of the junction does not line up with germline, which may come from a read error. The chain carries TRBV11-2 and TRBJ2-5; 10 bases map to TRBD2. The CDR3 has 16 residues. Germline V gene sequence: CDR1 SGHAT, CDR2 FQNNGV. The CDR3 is CAGSLDILAGLETQYF. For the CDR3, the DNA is TGTGCCGGCAGCTTAGATATACTAGCGGGATTAGAGACCCAGTACTTC.

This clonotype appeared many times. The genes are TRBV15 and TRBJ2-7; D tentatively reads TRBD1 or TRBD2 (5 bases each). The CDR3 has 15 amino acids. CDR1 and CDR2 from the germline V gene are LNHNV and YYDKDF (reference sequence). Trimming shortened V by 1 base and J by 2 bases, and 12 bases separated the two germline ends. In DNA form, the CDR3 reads TGTGCCACCAGCAGAGCCGGGGCTTCAACCTACGAGCAGTACTTC. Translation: CATSRAGASTYEQYF.

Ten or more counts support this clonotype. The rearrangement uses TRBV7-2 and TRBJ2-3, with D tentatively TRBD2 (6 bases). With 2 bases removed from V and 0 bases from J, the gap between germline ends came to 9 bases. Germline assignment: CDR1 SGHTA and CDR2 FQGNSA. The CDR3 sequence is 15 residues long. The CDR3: CASSLRAGSTDTQYF. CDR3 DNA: TGTGCCAGCAGCTTAAGGGCGGGGAGCACAGATACGCAGTATTTT.

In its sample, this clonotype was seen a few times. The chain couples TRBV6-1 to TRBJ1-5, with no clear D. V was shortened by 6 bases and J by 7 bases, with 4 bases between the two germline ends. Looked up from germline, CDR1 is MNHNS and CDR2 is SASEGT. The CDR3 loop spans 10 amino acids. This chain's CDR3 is CASSEQPQHF. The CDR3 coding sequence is TGTGCCAGCAGCGAACAGCCCCAGCATTTT.